Given below is one T cell receptor beta chain in context. Unique molecular identifiers were incorporated during preparation of the TCRbeta library. One entry per CDR3 protein, called by TCRdb with MiXCR from the PCR reads. This table holds nearly 550,000 distinct CDR3 sequences, around 20% found once. The sample comes from a study of T-cell reconstitution after alpha-beta-depleted transplantation in children. CDR3 size: 16 residues. Germline-derived CDR1 and CDR2 are DFQATT and SNEGSKA (reference sequence). V dropped 6 bases and J dropped 0; count of bases not matched to a gene: 10. The chain links TRBV20-1 to TRBJ2-1; 8 bases match TRBD2. The sequence derives from a human donor who donated a stem cell graft to a child with acute lymphoblastic leukemia. The specimen was PBMCs from the stem cell graft donor, collected from the stem cell graft. The CDR3 bases are TGCAGTGCGATGGGTCGTCGGGGGGGCTCCTACAATGAGCAGTTCTTC. Translation gives CSAMGRRGGSYNEQFF.